This T cell receptor beta chain was obtained from a study of regulatory T cells in long-lasting Graves disease. Points from the study as a whole: Authors noted too few samples as a limitation.

CDR3-region Arm-PCR and iRepertoire HTBI primers produced the TCR beta libraries. One entry per CDR3 protein, called by TCRdb with MiXCR from the multiplex PCR reads. The table lists approximately 490,000 distinct CDR3 sequences, around 15% of them singletons. This clonotype was detected only a few times. What it binds is unknown. Sample time point: newly diagnosed GD, antithyroid drugs for less than 3 months. The TCR library was prepared using RNA isolated from PBMCs. The CDR3 is 14 amino acids. V was trimmed by 1 base and J by 7 bases, leaving 11 bases between them. Germline CDR1 and CDR2: SEHNR and FQNEAQ (reference sequence). A further study also used this sample, focusing on T cells in Graves' hyperthyroidism and ophthalmopathy. That publication notes: Researchers barred patients who had uncontrolled infection, other autoimmune disease, pregnancy or lactation. HTBI primers drove first-round RT-PCR of the TCR CDR3.

The sequence came from a man in his forties with Graves disease. The V call is TRBV7-9, the J call TRBJ2-1, with D uncertain. Sequences were derived from peripheral blood mononuclear cells (PBMCs), sampled at new diagnosis, from a patient treated with antithyroid drugs. This CDR3 reads CASSLEGFRNEQFF. For the CDR3, the DNA is TGTGCCAGCAGCTTAGAGGGTTTCAGAAATGAGCAGTTCTTC.